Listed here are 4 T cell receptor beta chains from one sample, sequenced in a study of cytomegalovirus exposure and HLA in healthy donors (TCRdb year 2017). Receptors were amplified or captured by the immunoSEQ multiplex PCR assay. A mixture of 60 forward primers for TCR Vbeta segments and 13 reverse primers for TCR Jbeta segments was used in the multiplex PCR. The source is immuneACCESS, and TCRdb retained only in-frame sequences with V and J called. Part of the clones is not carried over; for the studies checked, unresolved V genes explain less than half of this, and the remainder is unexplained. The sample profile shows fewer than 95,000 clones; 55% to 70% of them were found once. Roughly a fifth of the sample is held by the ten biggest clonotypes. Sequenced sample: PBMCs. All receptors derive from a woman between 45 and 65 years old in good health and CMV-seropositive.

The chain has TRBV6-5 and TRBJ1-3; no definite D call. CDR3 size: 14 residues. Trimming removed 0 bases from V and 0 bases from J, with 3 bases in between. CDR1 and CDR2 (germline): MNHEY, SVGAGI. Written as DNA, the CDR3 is TGTGCCAGCAGTTACTCTTACTCTGGAAACACCATATATTTT. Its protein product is CASSYSYSGNTIYF.

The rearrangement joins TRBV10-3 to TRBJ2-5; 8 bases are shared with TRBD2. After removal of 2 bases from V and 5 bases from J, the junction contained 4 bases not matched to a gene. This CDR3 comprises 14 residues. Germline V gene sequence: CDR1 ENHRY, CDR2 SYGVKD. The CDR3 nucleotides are TGTGCCATCAGTGAGGCGGGGGGCCTCGAGACCCAGTACTTC. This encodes CAISEAGGLETQYF.

CDR3 sequence (DNA): TGTGCCAGCAGCATTAGCGGGGGGGCCTACAATGAGCAGTTCTTC. The encoded protein is CASSISGGAYNEQFF. The genes are TRBV11-3 and TRBJ2-1; TRBD2 agrees at 11 bases. CDR1 SGHNT and CDR2 YENEEA come from the germline V gene. This CDR3 has 15 amino acids. V lost 5 bases, J lost 2 bases, and 2 bases stayed unmatched.

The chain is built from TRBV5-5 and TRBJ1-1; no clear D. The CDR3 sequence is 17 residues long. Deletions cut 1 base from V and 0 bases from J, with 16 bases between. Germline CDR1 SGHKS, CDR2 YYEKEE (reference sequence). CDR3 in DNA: TGTGCCAGCAGCTTGTTCGAAGAGGGAACCATGAACACTGAAGCTTTCTTT. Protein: CASSLFEEGTMNTEAFF.